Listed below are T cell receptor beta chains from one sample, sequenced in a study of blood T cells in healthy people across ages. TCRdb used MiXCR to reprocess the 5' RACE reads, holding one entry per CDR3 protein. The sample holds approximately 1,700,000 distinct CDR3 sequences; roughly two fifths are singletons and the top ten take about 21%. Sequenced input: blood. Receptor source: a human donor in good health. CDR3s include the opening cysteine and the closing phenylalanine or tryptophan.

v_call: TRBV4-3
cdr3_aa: CASSQVGGLDYGYTF

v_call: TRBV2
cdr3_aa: CASRTLAGGFQETQYF

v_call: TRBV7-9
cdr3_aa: CASSLASGGMTYEQYF

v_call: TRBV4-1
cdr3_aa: CAGSQGGRSNYGYTF

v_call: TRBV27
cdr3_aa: CASSLSYRETEAFF

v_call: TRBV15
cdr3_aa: CATSRDAGNYNEQFF

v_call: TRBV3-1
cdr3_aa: CASSPGGGANYGYTF

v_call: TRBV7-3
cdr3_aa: CASSPQPSYEQYF

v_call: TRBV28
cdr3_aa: CASSLWPPPGDGYTF

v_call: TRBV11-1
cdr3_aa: CASSPRRTSGYTF

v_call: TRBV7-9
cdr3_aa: CASSFWDRGNEQFF

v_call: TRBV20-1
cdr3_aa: CSAYGTWDTQYF

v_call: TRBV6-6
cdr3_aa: CATAQGARGYTF

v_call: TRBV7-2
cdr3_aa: CASSVDTGMDGYTF

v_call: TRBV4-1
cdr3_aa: CASSQVQGDEQFF

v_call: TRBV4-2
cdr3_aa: CASSQGRGGPYEQYF

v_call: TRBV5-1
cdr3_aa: CASSSTGIRTYEQFF

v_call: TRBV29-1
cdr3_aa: CSVGMSGNTIYF

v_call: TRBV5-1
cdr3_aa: CASSLEARVTWAEAFF

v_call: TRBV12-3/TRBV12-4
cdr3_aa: CASSRTPGSGGNQPQHF

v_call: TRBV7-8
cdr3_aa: CASSLFSGHTDTQYF

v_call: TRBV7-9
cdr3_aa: CASSGVLAAYNEQFF

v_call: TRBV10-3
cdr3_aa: CASCPFTGSIGYTF

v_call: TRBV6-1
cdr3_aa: CASSGRGEYNEQFF

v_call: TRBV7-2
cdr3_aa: CASSASIAFYEQYF

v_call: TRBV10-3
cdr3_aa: CAISEFSVSTDYGYTF

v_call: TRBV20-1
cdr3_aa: CSARVLNYGYTF

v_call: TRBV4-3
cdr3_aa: CASSHRDRGPESYTTNYGYTF

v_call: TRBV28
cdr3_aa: CASSFLQPEKLFF

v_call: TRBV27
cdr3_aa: CASSLWTGTNEQFF

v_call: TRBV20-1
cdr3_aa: CSARVDGSSTDTQYF

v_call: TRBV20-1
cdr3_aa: CSAQEEINYGYTF